This is a list of T cell receptor beta chains from one sample in a study of T cells in Graves' hyperthyroidism and ophthalmopathy. TCRdb reanalysed the multiplex PCR reads using MiXCR and keeps one entry per CDR3 protein. The table has roughly 500,000 distinct CDR3 sequences, about 15% seen once. The material sequenced was blood. These receptors all come from a woman aged 30 to 39 with Graves' ophthalmopathy. The CDR3 runs from the conserved cysteine through the conserved F or W. Each record gives: clone size, D gene, J gene, V gene, CDR3 protein, CDR3 DNA. D genes are given only for firm matches. Clone sizes are given selectively: once, few, many, or a class where the clone is expanded.

many	TRBD1	TRBJ1-5	TRBV2	CASSEIRGQGGQPQHF	TGTGCCAGCAGTGAAATCCGGGGACAGGGAGGTCAGCCCCAGCATTTT
many	-	TRBJ2-5	TRBV7-2	CASSPMVQETQYF	TGTGCCAGCAGCCCGATGGTACAAGAGACCCAGTACTTC
-	-	TRBJ2-1	TRBV4-1	CASSHLGGDSYNEQFF	TGCGCCAGCAGCCATTTGGGTGGGGACTCCTACAATGAGCAGTTCTTC
few	-	TRBJ2-7	TRBV3-2	CASSHATGSLYEQYF	TGTGCCAGCAGCCATGCGACAGGGTCTCTCTACGAGCAGTACTTC
-	-	TRBJ1-4	TRBV14	CTSSQGPEKLFF	TGTACCAGCAGCCAAGGGCCTGAAAAACTGTTTTTT
many	TRBD1	TRBJ2-7	TRBV28	CASGPTGGSVHEQYF	TGTGCCAGCGGGCCCACAGGGGGCTCGGTCCACGAGCAGTACTTC
many	TRBD1	TRBJ2-7	TRBV27	CASSLSLGQGTYEQYF	TGTGCCAGCAGTTTATCCCTAGGACAGGGTACTTACGAGCAGTACTTC
many	-	TRBJ1-3	TRBV20-1	CSARGGATGNTIYF	TGCAGTGCTAGAGGGGGGGCGACCGGAAACACCATATATTTT
-	TRBD1	TRBJ1-3	TRBV5-1	CASSLDRGTGNTIYF	TGCGCCAGCAGCTTGGACAGGGGAACCGGAAACACCATATATTTT
-	-	TRBJ2-1	TRBV6-2/TRBV6-3	CASRLRQERFF	TGTGCCAGCAGACTCAGACAGGAGCGGTTCTTC
-	-	TRBJ2-1	TRBV7-3	CASSSTNLYNEQFF	TGTGCCAGCAGCTCTACGAATTTGTACAATGAGCAGTTCTTC
-	TRBD1	TRBJ1-1	TRBV6-5	CASSYLTGVYAEAFF	TGTGCCAGCAGTTACCTCACAGGGGTCTATGCTGAAGCTTTCTTT
-	TRBD1	TRBJ1-2	TRBV19	CASSIGGQGIYGYTF	TGTGCCAGTAGTATCGGCGGACAGGGGATATATGGCTACACCTTC
few	-	TRBJ1-2	TRBV6-5	CASSYGGERVPGYTF	TGTGCCAGCAGTTACGGGGGGGAGAGGGTTCCGGGCTACACCTTC
few	-	TRBJ1-5	TRBV20-1	CSASQGRQPQHF	TGCAGTGCTAGCCAAGGGCGACAGCCCCAGCATTTT
many	-	TRBJ2-7	TRBV12-3/TRBV12-4	CASSQGAIKDEQYF	TGTGCCAGCAGCCAGGGAGCAATCAAAGACGAGCAGTACTTC
-	-	TRBJ1-4	TRBV28	CASREQGNEKLFF	TGTGCCAGCAGAGAACAAGGGAATGAAAAACTGTTTTTT
many	-	TRBJ2-6	TRBV3-1	CASSQSRPGANVLTF	TGTGCCAGCAGCCAGAGCAGGCCTGGGGCCAACGTCCTGACTTTC
many	-	TRBJ2-2	TRBV28	CASSLPNKNGELFF	TGTGCCAGCAGTTTACCAAATAAGAACGGGGAGCTGTTTTTT
-	-	TRBJ1-6	TRBV27	CASSHGKPNSPLHF	TGTGCCAGCAGCCATGGGAAGCCAAATTCACCCCTCCACTTT
many	-	TRBJ2-7	TRBV6-5	CASSYNTGYEQYF	TGTGCCAGCAGTTACAACACAGGGTACGAGCAGTACTTC
-	TRBD1	TRBJ2-5	TRBV4-1	CASSQEKDRPWETQYF	TGCGCCAGCAGCCAAGAAAAGGACAGGCCATGGGAGACCCAGTACTTC
-	-	TRBJ1-2	TRBV19	CASSIDVGPAQSGYTF	TGTGCCAGTAGTATAGATGTGGGACCTGCCCAGAGTGGCTACACCTTC
many	TRBD2	TRBJ2-1	TRBV20-1	CSALTSGGNKQFF	TGCAGTGCCCTGACTAGCGGGGGCAATAAGCAGTTCTTC
-	-	TRBJ2-1	TRBV5-8	CASSQLTAYEQFF	TGTGCCAGCAGCCAGCTAACCGCCTATGAGCAGTTCTTC
-	TRBD1	TRBJ1-1	TRBV27	CASRTPGQGVEAFF	TGTGCCAGCCGTACTCCCGGACAGGGGGTCGAAGCTTTCTTT
few	TRBD2	TRBJ2-1	TRBV11-2	CASSLVGGSLTSGIPPGSYNEQFF	TGTGCCAGCAGCTTAGTCGGGGGCAGTTTGACTAGCGGGATTCCTCCCGGGTCCTACAATGAGCAGTTCTTC
many	-	TRBJ2-1	TRBV7-3	CASSLTRDEQFF	TGTGCCAGCAGCTTAACACGAGATGAGCAGTTCTTC
many	TRBD2	TRBJ2-1	TRBV5-4	CASSLGGASGHNEQFF	TGTGCCAGCAGCTTGGGTGGTGCTAGCGGTCACAATGAGCAGTTCTTC
-	TRBD2	TRBJ2-1	TRBV7-9	CASSPGLVSHEQFF	TGTGCCAGCAGCCCAGGACTAGTCTCCCATGAGCAGTTCTTC
many	-	TRBJ2-7	TRBV6-1	CASSVGNSYEQYF	TGTGCCAGCAGTGTGGGGAACTCCTACGAGCAGTACTTC
many	-	TRBJ2-1	TRBV5-8	CASRLADNEQFF	TGTGCCAGCAGACTGGCAGACAATGAGCAGTTCTTC
few	-	TRBJ2-2	TRBV6-5	CASSYIPNTGELFF	TGTGCCAGCAGTTACATCCCGAACACCGGGGAGCTGTTTTTT
-	-	TRBJ2-5	TRBV7-9	CASSRLGFTEGTQETQYF	TGTGCCAGCAGCAGGCTAGGGTTTACGGAGGGGACACAAGAGACCCAGTACTTC
many	TRBD2	TRBJ2-4	TRBV2	CASSARFRLAGAKNIQYF	TGTGCCAGCAGTGCACGGTTTCGACTAGCGGGAGCCAAAAACATTCAGTACTTC
many	-	TRBJ2-5	TRBV5-1	CASSPQGQETQYF	TGCGCCAGCAGCCCACAGGGTCAAGAGACCCAGTACTTC
-	-	TRBJ2-5	TRBV7-2	CASRLGTAIQETQYF	TGTGCCAGCAGACTCGGGACCGCTATCCAAGAGACCCAGTACTTC
-	TRBD1	TRBJ1-4	TRBV10-3	CAISDRGNEKLFF	TGTGCCATCAGTGACAGGGGGAATGAAAAACTGTTTTTT
-	TRBD2	TRBJ2-6	TRBV7-2	CASRPPGGGEANVLTF	TGTGCCAGCAGACCCCCCGGGGGGGGTGAGGCCAACGTCCTGACTTTC
few	TRBD1	TRBJ1-6	TRBV4-2	CASSQEVGQGNSPLHF	TGTGCCAGCAGCCAAGAAGTGGGACAGGGAAATTCACCCCTCCACTTT
many	-	TRBJ1-5	TRBV30	CAWSVWGANQPQHF	TGTGCCTGGAGCGTCTGGGGGGCTAATCAGCCCCAGCATTTT
-	-	TRBJ2-7	TRBV5-1	CASSLVGPPEQYF	TGCGCCAGCAGCTTGGTTGGGCCACCCGAGCAGTACTTC
few	-	TRBJ2-7	TRBV27	CASSSLASNEQYF	TGTGCCAGCAGTTCTCTGGCTAGCAACGAGCAGTACTTC
many	-	TRBJ2-3	TRBV28	CANTPGQGMGAGGSDTQYF	TGTGCCAATACCCCGGGACAGGGTATGGGGGCGGGAGGTTCGGATACGCAGTATTTT
few	-	TRBJ1-5	TRBV20-1	CSAWIRGSQPQHF	TGCAGTGCTTGGATTAGGGGGTCCCAGCCCCAGCATTTT
-	-	TRBJ2-2	TRBV11-2	CASSPQPAGELFF	TGTGCCAGCAGCCCCCAACCCGCCGGGGAGCTGTTTTTT
few	-	TRBJ2-3	TRBV3-1	CASSQDPIFLTDTQYF	TGTGCCAGCAGCCAAGATCCGATTTTTCTCACAGATACGCAGTATTTT
many	TRBD2	TRBJ2-1	TRBV28	CASSQYIGLAEVISYNEQFF	TGTGCCAGCAGTCAATACATCGGACTAGCGGAGGTGATCTCCTACAATGAGCAGTTCTTC
many	-	TRBJ2-3	TRBV12-3/TRBV12-4	CASSLNPGPTQYF	TGTGCCAGCAGTTTAAATCCCGGGCCTACGCAGTATTTT
many	-	TRBJ2-3	TRBV20-1	CSAFSGPSTDTQYF	TGCAGTGCTTTTAGCGGCCCTAGCACAGATACGCAGTATTTT
few	-	TRBJ1-1	TRBV15	CATSRVGDIMNTEAFF	TGTGCCACCAGCAGAGTCGGGGACATCATGAACACTGAAGCTTTCTTT
-	TRBD1	TRBJ2-2	TRBV28	CASSLNYRQGGTGELFF	TGTGCCAGCAGTCTCAACTACCGACAGGGTGGCACCGGGGAGCTGTTTTTT
many	-	TRBJ2-1	TRBV7-9	CASSLDPRYEQFF	TGTGCCAGCAGCTTAGACCCGCGGTATGAGCAGTTCTTC
many	-	TRBJ2-3	TRBV30	CAWGQSTDTQYF	TGTGCCTGGGGACAGAGCACAGATACGCAGTATTTT
many	TRBD2	TRBJ2-2	TRBV7-3	CASSDVSGSGTGELFF	TGTGCCAGCAGCGACGTAAGCGGGAGTGGAACCGGGGAGCTGTTTTTT
many	TRBD1	TRBJ2-7	TRBV11-2	CASSLVPDREHEQYF	TGTGCCAGCAGCTTGGTCCCGGACAGGGAACACGAGCAGTACTTC
many	TRBD1	TRBJ1-4	TRBV6-1	CASSVPNRGRDEKLFF	TGTGCCAGCAGTGTCCCGAACAGGGGGCGGGATGAAAAACTGTTTTTT
few	-	TRBJ2-5	TRBV5-6	CASSLKPAAPVETQYF	TGTGCCAGCAGCTTGAAACCAGCCGCTCCAGTAGAGACCCAGTACTTC
many	TRBD2	TRBJ2-1	TRBV7-6	CASSLRLAGVQIYNEQFF	TGTGCCAGCAGCCTGAGACTAGCGGGAGTCCAAATTTACAATGAGCAGTTCTTC